This entry is about one T cell receptor beta chain. The age range of participants was 18 to 89 years, with residence in about two dozen US areas. Resolution of symptoms, clearance, or two negative PCRs was present in recovered Cohort 3 donors. This entry comes from a study of blood T cell repertoires in COVID-19. Study-wide context: COVID-19 samples, acute and convalescent, were from the United States, Italy and Spain.

The germline V gene encodes CDR1 GTSNPN and CDR2 SVGIG (reference sequence). V was clipped by 2 bases and J by 5 bases, with 16 bases between them. The CDR3 consists of 15 residues. Using immunoSEQ multiplex PCR, the repertoire was profiled, and TCRdb retains in-frame clones only, with some absent. The sample lists more than 250,000 clones, around 90% occurring once. The clonotype comes from a woman aged 25-40 years who had recovered from COVID-19. This rearrangement joins TRBV30 to TRBJ1-5, with a tentative D call TRBD1 (5 bases). The sequencing sample was made of PBMCs or T cells enriched from blood (not recorded which). The CDR3 loop is CAWSTRGGYDQPQHF. For the CDR3, the DNA is TGTGCCTGGAGTACCCGTGGGGGGTACGATCAGCCCCAGCATTTT.